Below are 19 T cell receptor beta chains sequenced from a single sample in a study of T-cell reconstitution after alpha-beta-depleted transplantation in children. Unique molecular identifiers were incorporated during preparation of the TCRbeta library. TCRdb analysed the PCR reads with MiXCR anew, one entry per CDR3 protein. The data contain under 250,000 distinct CDR3 sequences, about a sixth of them seen just once; the ten biggest clones take up about two fifths. The source material was PBMCs, mostly from graft donor cells, sampled 360 days after TCRalphabeta/CD19-depleted stem cell transplant. These receptors originate from a male patient aged 2-15 years who had a stem cell transplant for acute lymphoblastic leukemia, so the T cells may come from the graft donor.

This clonotype was counted between two and nine times. V is TRBV6-2 or TRBV6-3 and J is TRBJ2-1; 7 nucleotides match TRBD1. J was trimmed by 0 bases and V by 0 bases; bases with no gene match: 2. The germline V gene has CDR1 MNHEY and CDR2 SVGEGT. This CDR3 has 16 residues. The CDR3 nucleotides are TGTGCCAGCAGTTACTCGGGGACAGTCTCCTACAATGAGCAGTTCTTC. Protein product: CASSYSGTVSYNEQFF.

The chain recombines TRBV4-3 with TRBJ2-3, with D perhaps matching TRBD1 or TRBD2 (5 bases each). CDR3 size: 15 residues. Germline V lookup: CDR1 LGHNA, CDR2 YSLEER. Trimming took 1 base from V and 3 from J, leaving 11 bases between them. The CDR3 loop is CASSQVRGRTDTQYF. The CDR3 region has the DNA TGCGCCAGCAGCCAAGTGAGGGGTCGGACAGATACGCAGTATTTT.

The genes are TRBV12-3 or TRBV12-4 and TRBJ2-7; TRBD1 aligns across 8 bases. Losses at the gene ends were 5 bases for V and 0 bases for J; bases not matched to a gene: 9. The CDR3 contains 16 residues. CDR3 in DNA: TGTGCCAGCAGTCCCCAGGGGGCAGGGGCCTCCTACGAGCAGTACTTC. It is translated as CASSPQGAGASYEQYF.

Many counts were recorded for this clonotype. The rearrangement links TRBV5-1 to TRBJ2-7; a possible D gene is TRBD2 (6 bases). Trimming shortened V by 5 bases and J by 5 bases, and 20 bases separated the two germline ends. The CDR3 is 15 amino acids. Germline CDR1 and CDR2: SGHRS and YFSETQ. This CDR3 reads CASRQLARTTDEQYF. Here the CDR3 DNA reads TGCGCCAGCAGACAACTAGCAAGAACTACTGACGAGCAGTACTTC. Full variable domain (rest looked up from reference TRBV5-1 and TRBJ2-7): KAGVTQTPRYLIKTRGQQVTLSCSPISGHRSVSWYQQTPGQGLQFLFEYFSETQRNKGNFPGRFSGRQFSNSRSEMNVSTLELGDSALYLCASRQLARTTDEQYFGPGTRLTVT.

The table lists this clonotype with a few counts. The chain is built from TRBV7-2 and TRBJ2-7; D perhaps matches TRBD1 (5 bases). CDR1 SGHTA and CDR2 FQGNSA come from the germline V gene. The CDR3 extends over 14 amino acids. V was clipped by 3 bases and J by 4 bases, with 13 bases between them. The CDR3 region is CASSLGLIVYEQYF. DNA of the CDR3: TGTGCCAGCAGCTTGGGGCTTATCGTTTACGAGCAGTACTTC.

This sequence joins TRBV6-2 or TRBV6-3 and TRBJ2-7, with 9 bases that match TRBD1. The germline CDR1 and CDR2 sequences are MNHEY and SVGEGT. Unmatched junction bases numbered 3, after V lost 2 bases and J lost 1 base. The CDR3 length is 15 residues. The CDR3 sequence is CASSYPGTGSYEQYF. The CDR3 bases are TGTGCCAGCAGTTACCCCGGGACAGGGTCCTACGAGCAGTACTTC.

The chain uses TRBV29-1 and TRBJ2-2; D may be TRBD1 or TRBD2 (6 bases each). Germline V lookup: CDR1 SQVTM, CDR2 ANQGSEA. Trimming pared 6 bases from V and 6 bases from J, leaving 14 bases between. The CDR3 has 13 residues. In DNA form, the CDR3 reads TGCAGCGTAGGCGGAGGGGGTCCCGGGGAGCTGTTTTTT. This translates into CSVGGGGPGELFF.

The table lists this clonotype with a few counts. The chain employs TRBV5-1 and TRBJ1-6; the D is unclear. The CDR3 is 15 residues long. CDR1 and CDR2 from the germline V gene are SGHRS and YFSETQ. V lost 0 bases and J lost 11, with 15 bases in between. The CDR3 loop reads CASSLVAVPGPPLHF. In nucleotides, the CDR3 is TGCGCCAGCAGCTTGGTAGCAGTCCCAGGTCCACCCCTCCACTTT.

This clonotype was observed a few times. The V and J genes are TRBV21-1 and TRBJ1-6. TRBV21-1 is a pseudogene segment. This CDR3 contains 19 residues. CDR3: CASSKGGPARNRRNSPLHF. Here the CDR3 DNA reads TGTGCCAGCAGCAAAGGCGGGCCGGCTCGGAACCGGAGGAATTCACCCCTCCACTTT.

The genes are TRBV5-3 and TRBJ2-7; 7 bases agree with TRBD1. TRBV5-3 is assigned to the ORF class and has an uncertain function. CDR3 length: 13 residues. Trimming took 8 bases from V and 6 from J; bases not matched to a gene: 11. The CDR3 here is CARSPGQFCEQYF. The CDR3 DNA sequence: TGTGCCAGGAGCCCGGGACAGTTCTGCGAGCAGTACTTC.

This clonotype was seen a few times. V and J are TRBV28 and TRBJ2-7; D might be TRBD1 or TRBD2, each matching 6 bases. Trimming cost V 7 bases and J 7 bases, with 23 bases left between them. The CDR3 sequence is 15 residues long. The germline V gene has CDR1 MDHEN and CDR2 SYDVKM. The DNA for the CDR3 is TGTGCCAGCACCCGCTGGGGGGCCGACTCTTTGGAGCAGTACTTC. Amino acids: CASTRWGADSLEQYF.

The table lists this clonotype with a few counts. V and J are TRBV20-1 and TRBJ2-7; TRBD2 agrees at 11 bases. Germline-derived CDR1 and CDR2 are DFQATT and SNEGSKA (reference sequence). This CDR3 region has 15 residues. V lost 6 bases, J lost 8 bases, and 15 bases stayed unmatched. The CDR3 DNA follows: TGCAGTGCGGGCCGGCTAGCGGGGGGCCCTCTTCAGCAGTACTTC. Amino acid sequence: CSAGRLAGGPLQQYF.

This clonotype was counted a few times. V is TRBV6-5 and J is TRBJ2-7; 7 nucleotides agree with TRBD1. The germline CDR1 and CDR2 sequences are MNHEY and SVGAGI. V lost 5 bases, J lost 6 bases, and 7 bases stayed unmatched. This CDR3 is 13 amino acids long. CDR3 in amino acids: CASSTRQGGEQYF. The CDR3 DNA is TGTGCCAGCAGTACTAGACAGGGTGGCGAGCAGTACTTC.

J is TRBJ2-3 and V is TRBV20-1, with 12 bases aligning to TRBD2. This CDR3 spans 18 amino acids. From germline, CDR1 is DFQATT and CDR2 SNEGSKA (reference sequence). Trimming cost V 5 bases and J 4 bases; bases outside gene matches: 16. CDR3 residues: CSAQTSGSIVAQADTQYF. The DNA for the CDR3 is TGCAGTGCTCAGACTAGCGGGAGTATTGTGGCACAGGCAGATACGCAGTATTTT.

This clonotype was observed at least ten times. This chain links TRBV28 with TRBJ1-4; D is undetermined. V lost 4 bases and J 2 bases, leaving 8 bases between the germline ends. Germline V gene sequence: CDR1 MDHEN, CDR2 SYDVKM. This CDR3 contains 14 residues. The CDR3 loop is CASSSPPTNEKLFF. The CDR3 nucleotides are TGTGCCAGCAGTTCCCCTCCTACTAATGAAAAACTGTTTTTT. Looking up the rest from reference TRBV28 and TRBJ1-4 gives the full variable domain: DVKVTQSSRYLVKRTGEKVFLECVQDMDHENMFWYRQDPGLGLRLIYFSYDVKMKEKGDIPEGYSVSREKKERFSLILESASTNQTSMYLCASSSPPTNEKLFFGSGTQLSVL.

V usage is TRBV7-2 and J usage is TRBJ1-2; the D is unclear. Germline CDR1 reads SGHTA; CDR2 reads FQGNSA. This CDR3 has 14 amino acids. The ends were cut back, 5 bases at V and 4 bases at J, with 14 bases in the middle. Here the CDR3 DNA reads TGTGCCAGCAGCCCCACGCCGGTTACCTATGGCTACACCTTC. Its translation: CASSPTPVTYGYTF.

The chain joins TRBV20-1 to TRBJ1-1, with 9 nucleotides matching TRBD1. The V segment lost 2 bases and the J segment 3 bases; nucleotides outside the gene matches: 4. Germline CDR1 reads DFQATT; CDR2 reads SNEGSKA (reference sequence). The CDR3 is 14 amino acids. Written as DNA, the CDR3 is TGCAGTGCTAGACGACGGACAGGGGACACTGAAGCTTTCTTT. It translates to CSARRRTGDTEAFF.

The chain uses TRBV6-1 and TRBJ2-3; maybe TRBD1 (6 bases). The germline V gene has CDR1 MNHNS and CDR2 SASEGT. The CDR3 consists of 15 residues. Trimming left V 5 bases short and J 1 base short, with 13 bases between. CDR3 region: CASSRKGGGTDTQYF. The CDR3 DNA reads as TGTGCCAGCAGTAGAAAAGGGGGTGGCACAGATACGCAGTATTTT.

The V call is TRBV4-2, the J call TRBJ2-3; perhaps TRBD1 as D (5 bases). V dropped 0 bases and J dropped 9 bases, with 10 bases sitting between them. CDR3 length: 13 residues. The germline CDR1 and CDR2 sequences are LGHNA and YNFKEQ. CDR3 in amino acids: CASSQESYRTQYF. DNA for the CDR3: TGTGCCAGCAGCCAAGAGTCCTACAGGACGCAGTATTTT.